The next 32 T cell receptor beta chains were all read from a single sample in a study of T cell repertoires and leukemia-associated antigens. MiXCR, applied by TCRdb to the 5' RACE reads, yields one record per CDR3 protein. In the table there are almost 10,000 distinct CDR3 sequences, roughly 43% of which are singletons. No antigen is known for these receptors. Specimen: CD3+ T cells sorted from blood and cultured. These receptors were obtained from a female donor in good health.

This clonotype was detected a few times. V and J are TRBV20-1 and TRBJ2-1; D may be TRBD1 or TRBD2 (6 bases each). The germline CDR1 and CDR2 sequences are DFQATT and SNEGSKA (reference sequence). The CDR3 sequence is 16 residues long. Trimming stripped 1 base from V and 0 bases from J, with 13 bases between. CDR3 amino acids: CSARVIQGLSYNEQFF. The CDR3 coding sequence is TGCAGTGCTAGAGTAATACAGGGACTCTCCTACAATGAGCAGTTCTTC.

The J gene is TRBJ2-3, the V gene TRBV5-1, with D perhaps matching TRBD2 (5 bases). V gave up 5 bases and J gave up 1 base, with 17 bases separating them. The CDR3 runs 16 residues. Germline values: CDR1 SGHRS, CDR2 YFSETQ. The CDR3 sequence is CASRQAPFGGTDTQYF. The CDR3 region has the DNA TGCGCCAGCAGACAAGCCCCCTTCGGGGGCACAGATACGCAGTATTTT.

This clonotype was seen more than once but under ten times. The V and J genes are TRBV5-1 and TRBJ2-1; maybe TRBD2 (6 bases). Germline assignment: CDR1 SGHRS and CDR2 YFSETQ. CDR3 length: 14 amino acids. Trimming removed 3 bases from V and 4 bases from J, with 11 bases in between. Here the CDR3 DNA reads TGCGCCAGCAGCTGGGGGGAGGCATACAATGAGCAGTTCTTC. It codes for CASSWGEAYNEQFF. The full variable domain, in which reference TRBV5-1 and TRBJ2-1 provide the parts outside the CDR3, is KAGVTQTPRYLIKTRGQQVTLSCSPISGHRSVSWYQQTPGQGLQFLFEYFSETQRNKGNFPGRFSGRQFSNSRSEMNVSTLELGDSALYLCASSWGEAYNEQFFGPGTRLTVL.

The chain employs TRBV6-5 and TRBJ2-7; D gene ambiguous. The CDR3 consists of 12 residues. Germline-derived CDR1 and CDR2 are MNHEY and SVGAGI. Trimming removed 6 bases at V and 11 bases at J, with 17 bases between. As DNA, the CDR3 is TGTGCCAGCAGGCACACAACAGAGACCGAGTACTTC. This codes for CASRHTTETEYF.

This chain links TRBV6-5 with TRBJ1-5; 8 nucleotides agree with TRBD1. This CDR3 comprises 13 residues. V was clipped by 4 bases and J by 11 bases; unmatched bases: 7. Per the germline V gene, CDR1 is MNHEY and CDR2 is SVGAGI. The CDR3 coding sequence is TGTGCCAGCAGTTCAGGGGGCCGAGGGACCCAGCATTTT. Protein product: CASSSGGRGTQHF.

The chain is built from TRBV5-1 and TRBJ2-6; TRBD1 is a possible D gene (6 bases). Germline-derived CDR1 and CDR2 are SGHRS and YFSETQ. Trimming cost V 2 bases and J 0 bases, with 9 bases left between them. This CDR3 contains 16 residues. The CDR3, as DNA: TGCGCCAGCAGCTTAGGACAGATCTCTGGGGCCAACGTCCTGACTTTC. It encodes CASSLGQISGANVLTF.

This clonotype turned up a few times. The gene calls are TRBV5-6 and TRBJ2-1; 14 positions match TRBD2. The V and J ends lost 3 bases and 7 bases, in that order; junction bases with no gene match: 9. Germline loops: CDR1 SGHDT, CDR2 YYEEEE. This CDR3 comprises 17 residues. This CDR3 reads CASSWMPGTSGSNEQFF. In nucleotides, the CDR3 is TGTGCCAGCAGCTGGATGCCCGGGACTAGCGGGAGTAATGAGCAGTTCTTC.

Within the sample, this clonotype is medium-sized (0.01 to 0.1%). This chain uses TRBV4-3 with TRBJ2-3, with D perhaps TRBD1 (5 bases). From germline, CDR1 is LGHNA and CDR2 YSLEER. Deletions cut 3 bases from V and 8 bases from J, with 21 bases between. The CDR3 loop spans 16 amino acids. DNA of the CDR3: TGCGCCAGCAGCCATGACTCCAGGGATCGGGTCGGTACGCAGTATTTT. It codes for CASSHDSRDRVGTQYF.

The CDR3 is CASSQETVGNEQFF. The CDR3, as DNA: TGCGCCAGCAGCCAAGAAACTGTGGGCAATGAGCAGTTCTTC. J is TRBJ2-1 and V is TRBV4-3; no reliable D call. Germline CDR1 LGHNA, CDR2 YSLEER. The V gene lost 0 bases and the J gene lost 6 bases, with 9 bases spanning the gap. The CDR3 runs 14 residues.

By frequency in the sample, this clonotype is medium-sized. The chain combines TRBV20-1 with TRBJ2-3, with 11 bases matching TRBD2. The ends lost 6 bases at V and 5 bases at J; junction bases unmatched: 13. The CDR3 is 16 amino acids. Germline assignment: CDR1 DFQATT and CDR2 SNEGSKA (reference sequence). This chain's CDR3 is CSAPEGSGRAIDTQYF. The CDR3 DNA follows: TGCAGTGCCCCCGAGGGTAGCGGGAGGGCCATAGATACGCAGTATTTT.

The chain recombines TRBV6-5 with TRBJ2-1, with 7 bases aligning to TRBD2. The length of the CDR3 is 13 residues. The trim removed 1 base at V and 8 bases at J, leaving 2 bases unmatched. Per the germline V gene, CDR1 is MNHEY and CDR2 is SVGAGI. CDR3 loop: CASSYLGGDEQFF. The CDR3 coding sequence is TGTGCCAGCAGTTACTTGGGGGGGGATGAGCAGTTCTTC.

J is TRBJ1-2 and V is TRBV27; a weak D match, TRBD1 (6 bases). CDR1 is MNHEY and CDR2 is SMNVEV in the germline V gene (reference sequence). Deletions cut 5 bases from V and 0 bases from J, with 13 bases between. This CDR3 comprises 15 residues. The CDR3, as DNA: TGTGCCAGCAGTCTAAACAGGGTATCTAACTATGGCTACACCTTC. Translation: CASSLNRVSNYGYTF.

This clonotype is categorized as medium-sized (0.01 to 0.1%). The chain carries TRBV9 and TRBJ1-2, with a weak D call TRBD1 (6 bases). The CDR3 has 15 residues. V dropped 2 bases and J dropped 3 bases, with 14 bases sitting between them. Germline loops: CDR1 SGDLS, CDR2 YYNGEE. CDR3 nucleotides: TGTGCCAGCAGCGTTACAGGGTATCTCGACTATGGCTACACCTTC. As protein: CASSVTGYLDYGYTF.

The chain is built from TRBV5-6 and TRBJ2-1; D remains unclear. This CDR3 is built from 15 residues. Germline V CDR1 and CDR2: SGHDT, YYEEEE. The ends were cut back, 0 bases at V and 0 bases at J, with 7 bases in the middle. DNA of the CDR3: TGTGCCAGCAGCTTGGACAAGAGCTCCTACAATGAGCAGTTCTTC. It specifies CASSLDKSSYNEQFF.

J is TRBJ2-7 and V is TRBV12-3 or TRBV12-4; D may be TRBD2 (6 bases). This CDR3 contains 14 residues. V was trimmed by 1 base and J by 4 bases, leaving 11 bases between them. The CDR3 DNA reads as TGTGCCAGCAGTTTAGGCGGAGGGGTTTACGAGCAGTACTTC. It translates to CASSLGGGVYEQYF.

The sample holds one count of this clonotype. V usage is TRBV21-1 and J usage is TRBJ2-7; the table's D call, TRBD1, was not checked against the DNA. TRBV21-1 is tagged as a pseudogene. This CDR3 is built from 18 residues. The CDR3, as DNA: TGTGCCAGCAGCCCCTGGGACAGGGAAGTAAGATCGTCCTACGAGCAGTACTTC. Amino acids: CASSPWDREVRSSYEQYF.

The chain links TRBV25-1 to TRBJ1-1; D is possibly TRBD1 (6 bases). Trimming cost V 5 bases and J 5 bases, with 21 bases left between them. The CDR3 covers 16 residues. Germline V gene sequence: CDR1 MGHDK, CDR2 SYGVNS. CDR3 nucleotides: TGTGCCAGCAGTACCAGCAGGGGTTGGGGTAGGACTGAAGCTTTCTTT. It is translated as CASSTSRGWGRTEAFF.

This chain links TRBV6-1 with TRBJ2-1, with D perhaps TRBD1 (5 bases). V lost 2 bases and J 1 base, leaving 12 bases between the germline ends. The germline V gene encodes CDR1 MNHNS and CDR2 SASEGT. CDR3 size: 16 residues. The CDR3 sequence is CASSERIRASYNEQFF. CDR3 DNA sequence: TGTGCCAGCAGTGAACGTATCAGGGCGTCCTACAATGAGCAGTTCTTC.

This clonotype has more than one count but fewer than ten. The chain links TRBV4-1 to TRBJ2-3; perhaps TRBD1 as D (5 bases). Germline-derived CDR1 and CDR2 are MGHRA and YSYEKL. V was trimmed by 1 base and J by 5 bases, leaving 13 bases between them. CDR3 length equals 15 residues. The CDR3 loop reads CASSQVGWGRDTQYF. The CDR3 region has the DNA TGCGCCAGCAGCCAAGTAGGTTGGGGCAGAGATACGCAGTATTTT.

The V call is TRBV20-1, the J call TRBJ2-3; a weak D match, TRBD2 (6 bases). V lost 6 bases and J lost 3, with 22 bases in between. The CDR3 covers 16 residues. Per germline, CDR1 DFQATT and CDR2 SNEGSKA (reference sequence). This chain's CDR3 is CSADPRGWTITDTQYF. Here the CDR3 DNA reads TGCAGTGCCGACCCTCGGGGGTGGACCATTACAGATACGCAGTATTTT.

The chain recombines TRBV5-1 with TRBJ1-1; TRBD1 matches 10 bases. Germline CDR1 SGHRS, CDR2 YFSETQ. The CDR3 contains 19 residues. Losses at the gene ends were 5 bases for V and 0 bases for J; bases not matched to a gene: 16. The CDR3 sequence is CASSRDRGRSETLNTEAFF. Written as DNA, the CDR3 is TGCGCCAGCAGTCGGGACAGGGGAAGATCAGAGACCCTGAACACTGAAGCTTTCTTT.

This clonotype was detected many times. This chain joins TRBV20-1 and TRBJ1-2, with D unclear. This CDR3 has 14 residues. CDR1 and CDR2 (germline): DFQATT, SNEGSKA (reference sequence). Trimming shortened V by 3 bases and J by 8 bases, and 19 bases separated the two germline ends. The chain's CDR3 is CSASQAESSRGYTF. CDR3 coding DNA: TGCAGTGCTAGCCAAGCCGAATCCTCAAGGGGCTACACCTTC.

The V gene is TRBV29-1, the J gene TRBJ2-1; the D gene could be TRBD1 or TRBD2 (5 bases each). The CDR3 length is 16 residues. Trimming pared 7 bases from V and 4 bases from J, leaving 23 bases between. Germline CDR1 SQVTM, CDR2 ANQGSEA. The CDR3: CSDTSGLTVSYNEQFF. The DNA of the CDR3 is TGCAGCGATACATCGGGGCTAACGGTTAGTTACAATGAGCAGTTCTTC.

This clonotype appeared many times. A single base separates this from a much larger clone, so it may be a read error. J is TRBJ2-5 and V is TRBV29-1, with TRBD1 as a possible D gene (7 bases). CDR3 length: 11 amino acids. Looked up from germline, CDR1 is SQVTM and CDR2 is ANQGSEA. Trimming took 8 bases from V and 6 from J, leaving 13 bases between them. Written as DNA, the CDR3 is TGCAGCACCAGGGGGGATAAGACCCAGTACTTC. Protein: CSTRGDKTQYF.

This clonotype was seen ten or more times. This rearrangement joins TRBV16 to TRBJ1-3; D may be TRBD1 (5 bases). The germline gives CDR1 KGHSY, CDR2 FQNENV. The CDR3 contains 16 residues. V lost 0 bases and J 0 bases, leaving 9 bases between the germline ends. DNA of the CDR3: TGTGCCAGCAGCCAATCCGGCGGGACCTCTGGAAACACCATATATTTT. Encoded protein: CASSQSGGTSGNTIYF.

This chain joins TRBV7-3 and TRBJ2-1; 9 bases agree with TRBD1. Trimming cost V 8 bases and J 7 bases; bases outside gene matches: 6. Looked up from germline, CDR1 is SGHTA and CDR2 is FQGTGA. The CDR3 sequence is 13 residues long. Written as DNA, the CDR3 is TGTGCCAGCGGCAGGGACAGGGTGAATGAGCAGTTCTTC. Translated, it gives CASGRDRVNEQFF.

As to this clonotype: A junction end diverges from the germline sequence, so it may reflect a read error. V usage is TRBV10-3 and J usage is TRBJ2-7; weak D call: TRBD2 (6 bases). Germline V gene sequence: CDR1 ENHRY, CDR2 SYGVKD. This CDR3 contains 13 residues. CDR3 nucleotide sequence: TGTGCCGTCAGGCGGGACGGCTCCTACGAGCAGTACTTC. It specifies CAVRRDGSYEQYF.

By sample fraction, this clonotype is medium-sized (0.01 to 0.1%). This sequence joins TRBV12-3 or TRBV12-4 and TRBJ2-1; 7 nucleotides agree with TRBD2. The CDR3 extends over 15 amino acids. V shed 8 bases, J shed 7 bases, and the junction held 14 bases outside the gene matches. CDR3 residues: CASVGLGLAENEQFF. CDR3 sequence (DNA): TGTGCCAGCGTGGGCCTTGGGCTAGCGGAAAATGAGCAGTTCTTC.

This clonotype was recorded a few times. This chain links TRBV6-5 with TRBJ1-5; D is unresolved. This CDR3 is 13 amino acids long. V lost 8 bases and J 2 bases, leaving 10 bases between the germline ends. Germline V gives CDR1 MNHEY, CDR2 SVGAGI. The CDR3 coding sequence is TGTGCCAGCGAAAATGGGTGCAATCAGCCCCAGCATTTT. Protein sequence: CASENGCNQPQHF.

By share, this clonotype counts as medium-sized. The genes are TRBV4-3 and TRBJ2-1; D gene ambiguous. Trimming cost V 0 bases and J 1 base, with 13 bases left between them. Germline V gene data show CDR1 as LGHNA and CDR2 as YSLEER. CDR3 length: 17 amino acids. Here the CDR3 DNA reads TGCGCCAGCAGCCAAGATTTGGAGAGGACGTCCTACAATGAGCAGTTCTTC. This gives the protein CASSQDLERTSYNEQFF.

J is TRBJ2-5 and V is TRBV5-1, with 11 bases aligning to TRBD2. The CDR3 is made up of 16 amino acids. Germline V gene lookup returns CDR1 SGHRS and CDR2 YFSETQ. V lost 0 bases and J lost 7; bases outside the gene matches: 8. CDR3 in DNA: TGCGCCAGCAGCTTGGTAACTAGCGGGAGTAGAGGGACCCAGTACTTC. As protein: CASSLVTSGSRGTQYF.

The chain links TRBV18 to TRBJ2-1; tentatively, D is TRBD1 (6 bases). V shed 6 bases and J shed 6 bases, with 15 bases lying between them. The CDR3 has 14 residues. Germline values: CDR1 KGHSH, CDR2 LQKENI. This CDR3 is CASSQGRNCNEQFF. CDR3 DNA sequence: TGTGCCAGCTCCCAGGGGCGAAACTGCAATGAGCAGTTCTTC. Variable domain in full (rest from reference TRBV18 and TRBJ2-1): NAGVMQNPRHLVRRRGQEARLRCSPMKGHSHVYWYRQLPEEGLKFMVYLQKENIIDESGMPKERFSAEFPKEGPSILRIQQVVRGDSAAYFCASSQGRNCNEQFFGPGTRLTVL.